What follows describes a single TCR beta chain. Its target is not known. This entry comes from a study of human thymus T cells. The study's findings and limits: Related research described strongly overlapping thymic repertoires in unrelated people. In thymic and blood repertoires alike, V and J usage looked biased.

TCRdb's copy holds only in-frame clones and misses some; the assay was immunoSEQ multiplex PCR. The data contain about 78,000 clones, around 96% of them singletons. Thymic material originated from resections removed in the course of corrective heart surgery. This clonotype was obtained from a boy younger than two with a congenital heart defect but otherwise immunologically healthy. The sequenced material came from thymus tissue.

The CDR3 protein is CATSSGQGFTEAFF. The CDR3 DNA follows: TGTGCCACCAGCAGTGGACAGGGGTTTACTGAAGCTTTCTTT. This chain links TRBV15 with TRBJ1-1; 9 nucleotides match TRBD1. After removal of 3 bases from V and 5 bases from J, the junction contained 4 bases not matched to a gene. Germline values: CDR1 LNHNV, CDR2 YYDKDF (reference sequence). CDR3 length: 14 amino acids. Looking up the rest from reference TRBV15 and TRBJ1-1 gives the full variable domain: DAMVIQNPRYQVTQFGKPVTLSCSQTLNHNVMYWYQQKSSQAPKLLFHYYDKDFNNEADTPDNFQSRRPNTSFCFLDIRSPGLGDTAMYLCATSSGQGFTEAFFGQGTRLTVV.